The next 3 T cell receptor beta chains were all read from a single sample in a study of cytomegalovirus exposure and HLA in healthy donors. The PCR ran on 60 Vbeta and 13 Jbeta primers. The protocol was immunoSEQ multiplex PCR, while the TCRdb copy is restricted to in-frame clones and leaves out a portion. The data contain roughly 180,000 clones, roughly 85% of them singletons. Source material: PBMCs. The receptors here all came from a male donor in good health and CMV-seronegative.

The chain couples TRBV7-9 to TRBJ2-3; D remains ambiguous. Between the trimmed V and J ends, which lost 5 bases and 2 bases, there was a span of 2 bases. The germline CDR1 and CDR2 sequences are SEHNR and FQNEAQ (reference sequence). The CDR3 extends over 11 amino acids. The chain's CDR3 is CASSHTDTQYF. In DNA, the CDR3 is TGTGCCAGCAGCCACACAGATACGCAGTATTTT.

The V and J genes are TRBV6-5 and TRBJ2-5; 11 positions match TRBD2. V shed 0 bases and J 1 base; nucleotides not matched to a gene: 1. This CDR3 is 16 amino acids long. Per the germline V gene, CDR1 is MNHEY and CDR2 is SVGAGI. CDR3 coding DNA: TGTGCCAGCAGTTACTCTGGGACTAGCGGCCAAGAGACCCAGTACTTC. This codes for CASSYSGTSGQETQYF.

The chain joins TRBV30 to TRBJ2-5; D may be TRBD1 (5 bases). The CDR3 totals 13 residues. V lost 0 bases to trimming and J lost 5 bases, with 10 bases between them. Germline values: CDR1 GTSNPN, CDR2 SVGIG (reference sequence). Here the CDR3 DNA reads TGTGCCTGGAGTGTGCAGGGCCTCGAGACCCAGTACTTC. It codes for CAWSVQGLETQYF.